The 19 T cell receptor beta chains presented below share a single source sample, sequenced in a study of blood T cell repertoires in COVID-19. The protocol was immunoSEQ multiplex PCR, while the TCRdb copy is restricted to in-frame clones and leaves out a portion. The sample consists of 140,000 or so clones, around 87% of them appearing once. Input material: peripheral blood. These receptors all stem from a human donor in a cohort sampled during active COVID-19.

The chain couples TRBV6-6 to TRBJ1-5; D remains ambiguous. Germline-derived CDR1 and CDR2 are MNHNY and SVGAGI (reference sequence). This CDR3 spans 15 amino acids. Trimming cost V 3 bases and J 3 bases, with 12 bases left between them. The CDR3, as DNA: TGTGCCAGCAGTTATATTGCGGCCGACAATCAGCCCCAGCATTTT. This sequence encodes CASSYIAADNQPQHF.

This chain links TRBV19 with TRBJ2-1; possibly TRBD2 for D (7 bases). Trimming left V 2 bases short and J 4 bases short, with 18 bases between. Germline V gene data show CDR1 as LNHDA and CDR2 as SQIVND (reference sequence). The CDR3 extends over 17 amino acids. CDR3 in amino acids: CASSISRGGASYNEQFF. In nucleotides, the CDR3 is TGTGCCAGTAGTATAAGTAGGGGGGGGGCGTCATACAATGAGCAGTTCTTC.

This clone was seen just once. The V gene is TRBV6-6, the J gene TRBJ2-7; D is perhaps TRBD2 (5 bases). This CDR3 is built from 13 residues. CDR1 and CDR2 (germline): MNHNY, SVGAGI (reference sequence). The germline V and J ends were trimmed by 5 bases and 9 bases, with 17 bases remaining between them. The CDR3 loop reads CASSHLHSEGQYF. The CDR3, as DNA: TGTGCCAGCAGTCACCTCCACTCCGAGGGGCAGTACTTC.

The chain links TRBV5-4 to TRBJ2-3; no reliable D call. Trimming stripped 0 bases from V and 6 bases from J, with 17 bases between. This CDR3 is 16 amino acids long. The germline V gene encodes CDR1 SGHNT and CDR2 YYREEE (reference sequence). CDR3: CASSLGPRSAADTQYF. The CDR3 DNA follows: TGTGCCAGCAGCTTGGGGCCCCGCAGCGCGGCGGATACGCAGTATTTT.

This clone appeared a few times. The J gene is TRBJ2-3, the V gene TRBV15, with 7 bases fitting TRBD2. The CDR3 runs to 15 residues. Germline trimming cut 5 bases from V and 4 bases from J; bases unmatched to any gene: 9. The germline gives CDR1 LNHNV, CDR2 YYDKDF (reference sequence). DNA of the CDR3: TGTGCCACCAGCCTTGCGGGAGAGGGGTCAGATACGCAGTATTTT. Protein product: CATSLAGEGSDTQYF.

This chain uses TRBV28 with TRBJ2-5, with 10 positions matching TRBD1. V lost 4 bases and J lost 7; bases outside the gene matches: 9. There are 15 residues in the CDR3. Germline loops: CDR1 MDHEN, CDR2 SYDVKM. The CDR3 nucleotides read TGTGCCAGCAGTTCTCCGGGACAGGGGCAGGGGACCCAGTACTTC. This sequence encodes CASSSPGQGQGTQYF.

The chain is built from TRBV28 and TRBJ2-7; 9 bases map to TRBD1. CDR1 is MDHEN, CDR2 SYDVKM, per germline. The J segment lost 5 bases and the V segment lost 5 bases, leaving 10 bases of the junction unmatched. This CDR3 contains 15 residues. The CDR3 loop reads CASSPGSGTGNEQYF. CDR3 DNA sequence: TGTGCCAGCAGTCCCGGCTCCGGGACAGGGAACGAGCAGTACTTC.

The chain employs TRBV15 and TRBJ2-7; 8 bases align to TRBD1. Germline values: CDR1 LNHNV, CDR2 YYDKDF (reference sequence). Germline trimming cut 1 base from V and 4 bases from J; bases unmatched to any gene: 12. This CDR3 is built from 17 residues. CDR3 DNA sequence: TGTGCCACCAGCAGAGCTTCATATGAAGGACAGGGTTACGAGCAGTACTTC. Translation: CATSRASYEGQGYEQYF.

The chain employs TRBV11-2 and TRBJ2-7; D unresolved. Germline V gene sequence: CDR1 SGHAT, CDR2 FQNNGV. V gave up 6 bases and J gave up 2 bases, with 8 bases separating them. The CDR3 extends over 12 amino acids. CDR3 loop: CASSSLTYEQYF. The CDR3 DNA reads as TGTGCCAGCAGTTCTTTAACCTACGAGCAGTACTTC.

The chain uses TRBV7-2 and TRBJ2-7, with D possibly matching TRBD1 (5 bases). Germline V CDR1 and CDR2: SGHTA, FQGNSA. The CDR3 is 15 amino acids. V lost 1 base and J lost 0, with 10 bases in between. Written as DNA, the CDR3 is TGTGCCAGCAGCTTAGAACTGGGGCTCTCCTACGAGCAGTACTTC. Protein product: CASSLELGLSYEQYF.

The V and J genes are TRBV5-4 and TRBJ2-5; 9 positions agree with TRBD1. This CDR3 is built from 15 residues. The trim removed 3 bases at V and 5 bases at J, leaving 8 bases unmatched. Germline values: CDR1 SGHNT, CDR2 YYREEE (reference sequence). CDR3 sequence reads: CASSSYRGPIETQYF. DNA of the CDR3: TGTGCCAGCAGCTCTTACAGGGGGCCAATTGAGACCCAGTACTTC.

The chain joins TRBV7-2 to TRBJ1-6; D uncertain. The V and J ends lost 0 bases and 8 bases respectively, with 5 bases between them. The CDR3 covers 13 residues. Per the germline V gene, CDR1 is SGHTA and CDR2 is FQGNSA. The CDR3 is CASSLANDSPLHF. The CDR3 nucleotides read TGTGCCAGCAGCTTAGCCAATGATTCACCCCTCCACTTT.

V usage is TRBV3-1 (or the pseudogene TRBV3-2) and J usage is TRBJ2-3; 11 bases are shared with TRBD1. This CDR3 has 19 residues. Per germline, CDR1 LGHDT and CDR2 YNNKEL (reference sequence). After removal of 1 base from V and 6 bases from J, the junction contained 15 bases not matched to a gene. In DNA, the CDR3 is TGTGCCAGCAGCCAAGTAGGACAGGGGGCTAGCGGGGATAGGGATACGCAGTATTTT. Encoded protein: CASSQVGQGASGDRDTQYF.

The chain is built from TRBV6-5 and TRBJ2-7, with D possibly matching TRBD1 (6 bases). Trimming took 2 bases from V and 3 from J, leaving 14 bases between them. Germline loops: CDR1 MNHEY, CDR2 SVGAGI. This CDR3 region has 15 residues. DNA for the CDR3: TGTGCCAGCAGTTACGGCCGGACAGTCTACTACGAGCAGTACTTC. It codes for CASSYGRTVYYEQYF.

The chain has TRBV6-4 and TRBJ2-3, with D tentatively TRBD2 (6 bases). Trimming cost V 7 bases and J 2 bases, with 19 bases left between them. The CDR3 consists of 16 residues. Germline CDR1 reads MRHNA; CDR2 reads SNTAGT. CDR3 in amino acids: CASTAKGSGYTDTQYF. The CDR3 nucleotides are TGTGCCAGCACTGCCAAGGGTAGCGGATACACAGATACGCAGTATTTT.

Regarding this clone: Other DNA sequences in this sample translate to the same CDR3. V and J are TRBV3-1 (or the pseudogene TRBV3-2) and TRBJ2-5, with D perhaps matching TRBD2 (6 bases). V lost 0 bases and J 5 bases, leaving 16 bases between the germline ends. The CDR3 length is 16 residues. Germline V CDR1 and CDR2: LGHDT, YNNKEL (reference sequence). This chain's CDR3 is CASSQDIAAYRETQYF. CDR3 nucleotide sequence: TGTGCCAGCAGCCAAGACATAGCGGCTTATCGGGAGACCCAGTACTTC.

The chain has TRBV10-1 and TRBJ2-1, with no clear D. Germline assignment: CDR1 WNHNN and CDR2 SYGVQD (reference sequence). Between the trimmed V and J ends, which lost 1 base and 5 bases, there was a span of 6 bases. CDR3 length equals 13 residues. The CDR3 loop is CASSEWLDNEQFF. CDR3 in DNA: TGCGCCAGCAGTGAGTGGCTAGACAATGAGCAGTTCTTC.

Written as DNA, the CDR3 is TGTGCCAGCTCCGACAGGGACAACACAGATACGCAGTATTTT. It yields the protein CASSDRDNTDTQYF. V usage is TRBV27 and J usage is TRBJ2-3; 7 bases fit TRBD1. Trimming at V came to 8 bases and at J to 2 bases, leaving 7 bases not matched to a gene. This CDR3 spans 14 amino acids. Germline CDR1 reads MNHEY; CDR2 reads SMNVEV (reference sequence).

The rearrangement links TRBV6-6 to TRBJ2-1, with TRBD2 matching over 14 bases. Germline V gives CDR1 MNHNY, CDR2 SVGAGI (reference sequence). The V segment lost 4 bases and the J segment 9 bases; nucleotides outside the gene matches: 8. The CDR3 extends over 16 amino acids. The CDR3 region has the DNA TGTGCCAGCAGTTCCGGACTAGCGGGGGGCCATACTGAGCAGTTCTTC. Protein product: CASSSGLAGGHTEQFF.